This TCR beta chain was recovered during a study of blood T cell repertoires in COVID-19. Trimming removed 0 bases from V and 6 bases from J, with 4 bases in between. Germline loops: CDR1 LGHNA, CDR2 YSLEER. There are 12 residues in the CDR3. Participants, about 18 to 90 years old, spanned more than 20 US areas. Data came from immunoSEQ multiplex PCR; TCRdb stores just in-frame clones and leaves some out. The table has approximately 280,000 clones, almost 90% seen once. This clone was seen once. This sample includes further DNA sequences coding for the same CDR3. The receptor was isolated from a woman in her late teens or twenties with acute COVID-19. The gene calls are TRBV4-3 and TRBJ2-3; no clear D gene. Sequenced sample: PBMCs or T cells enriched from blood (not recorded which). The CDR3 region has the DNA TGCGCCAGCAGCCAAGATCGGGATACGCAGTATTTT. Its protein product is CASSQDRDTQYF.